A single sample gave rise to the 25 T cell receptor beta chains below, sequenced in a study of T cell responses to AZD1222 COVID-19 vaccine. The assay was immunoSEQ multiplex PCR, and TCRdb's table has in-frame clones only and misses some. The sample lists over 150,000 clones, 90% seen once, with over 1.2% in the top ten. The sequencing used peripheral blood, collected on day 0 of AZD1222 vaccination. Receptors originate from an adult in good health.

The V and J genes are TRBV5-1 and TRBJ1-2; 8 bases agree with TRBD1. The CDR3 extends over 15 amino acids. CDR1 and CDR2 (germline): SGHRS, YFSETQ. Unmatched junction bases numbered 11, after V lost 4 bases and J lost 6 bases. In DNA form, the CDR3 reads TGCGCCAGCAGCCTGACCACATCGACAGGGGATGGCTACACCTTC. Translating it yields CASSLTTSTGDGYTF. Variable domain in full (rest from reference TRBV5-1 and TRBJ1-2): KAGVTQTPRYLIKTRGQQVTLSCSPISGHRSVSWYQQTPGQGLQFLFEYFSETQRNKGNFPGRFSGRQFSNSRSEMNVSTLELGDSALYLCASSLTTSTGDGYTFGSGTRLTVV.

This clone was picked up a small number of times. The chain recombines TRBV7-2 with TRBJ2-5; D uncertain. The germline V gene has CDR1 SGHTA and CDR2 FQGNSA. The CDR3 runs 14 residues. Trimming removed 3 bases from V and 3 bases from J, with 11 bases in between. CDR3 DNA: TGTGCCAGCAGCTTTGAGATTTTTAAAGAGACCCAGTACTTC. Residues: CASSFEIFKETQYF.

In this sample, this clone turned up once. A read error may produce the germline difference seen at one junction end. V gene TRBV10-2 combines with J gene TRBJ1-6; 7 nucleotides align to TRBD1. CDR1 is WSHSY, CDR2 SAAADI, per germline. There are 14 residues in the CDR3. The CDR3 spells CPSSPQGSNSPLHF. The CDR3 nucleotides are TGCCCCAGCAGTCCACAGGGGTCCAATTCACCCCTCCACTTT.

V is TRBV20-1 and J is TRBJ1-2, with 8 nucleotides matching TRBD1. The germline V gene has CDR1 DFQATT and CDR2 SNEGSKA (reference sequence). The CDR3 is made up of 11 amino acids. CDR3 sequence: CSRTGNYGYTF. The DNA of the CDR3 is TGCAGCAGGACAGGGAACTATGGCTACACCTTC.

V and J are TRBV6-5 and TRBJ1-2, with 7 bases lining up with TRBD1. With V trimmed by 0 bases and J by 3 bases, 4 bases remained unmatched. Germline loops: CDR1 MNHEY, CDR2 SVGAGI. The CDR3 contains 15 residues. CDR3 sequence: CASSYSHRGDYGYTF. DNA for the CDR3: TGTGCCAGCAGTTACTCCCACAGGGGAGACTATGGCTACACCTTC.

V usage is TRBV6-5 and J usage is TRBJ1-6; D is perhaps TRBD1 (5 bases). Trimming stripped 0 bases from V and 4 bases from J, with 7 bases between. This CDR3 has 15 amino acids. CDR1 is MNHEY, CDR2 SVGAGI, per germline. The chain's CDR3 is CASSYSDRYNSPLHF. The CDR3 DNA reads TGTGCCAGCAGTTACTCCGACAGATATAATTCACCCCTCCACTTT.

As DNA, the CDR3 is TGTGCCACCAGTACCAGCTCCTACGAGCAGTACTTC. Translating it yields CATSTSSYEQYF. The chain employs TRBV24-1 and TRBJ2-7; D not certain. Trimming left V 6 bases short and J 0 bases short, with 5 bases between. This CDR3 is built from 12 residues. CDR1 KGHDR and CDR2 SFDVKD come from the germline V gene.

This chain links TRBV19 with TRBJ2-3; TRBD1 matches at 9 bases. V shed 5 bases and J 5 bases; nucleotides not matched to a gene: 5. The V gene's germline CDR1 is LNHDA and CDR2 SQIVND (reference sequence). The CDR3 spans 14 residues. The CDR3 here is CASSLDRGVDTQYF. The DNA of the CDR3 is TGTGCCAGTAGTTTGGACAGGGGCGTAGATACGCAGTATTTT.

The rearrangement links TRBV6-5 to TRBJ1-5, with D perhaps matching TRBD1 (6 bases). This CDR3 contains 15 residues. Trimming took 8 bases from V and 3 from J, leaving 17 bases between them. CDR1 is MNHEY and CDR2 is SVGAGI in the germline V gene. DNA for the CDR3: TGTGCCAGCGGCCAGCCCGGGACAACCAATCAGCCCCAGCATTTT. It specifies CASGQPGTTNQPQHF.

This chain joins TRBV5-4 and TRBJ1-6; the D is unclear. The V end lost 4 bases, the J end lost 10 bases, and 18 bases lay between the germline ends. CDR3 size: 15 residues. Germline CDR1 and CDR2: SGHNT and YYREEE (reference sequence). CDR3 sequence: CASSPTPAGDSPLHF. As DNA, the CDR3 is TGTGCCAGCAGCCCGACTCCCGCAGGTGACTCACCCCTCCACTTT.

This clone occurred a few times. The V and J genes are TRBV6-1 and TRBJ1-3; D is uncertain. Trimming left V 0 bases short and J 2 bases short, with 8 bases between. The CDR3 runs to 15 residues. Germline-derived CDR1 and CDR2 are MNHNS and SASEGT. CDR3 sequence reads: CASSEARGPGNTIYF. DNA for the CDR3: TGTGCCAGCAGTGAAGCGCGGGGTCCTGGAAACACCATATATTTT.

The rearrangement links TRBV5-4 to TRBJ2-3, with 8 bases fitting TRBD2. Trimming took 3 bases from V and 0 from J; bases not matched to a gene: 6. CDR3 length equals 16 residues. The V gene's germline CDR1 is SGHNT and CDR2 YYREEE (reference sequence). The CDR3 is CASSSGGATSTDTQYF. CDR3 in DNA: TGTGCCAGCAGCTCCGGGGGGGCCACTAGCACAGATACGCAGTATTTT.

This chain uses TRBV7-9 with TRBJ2-5; D not resolved. Trimming shortened V by 2 bases and J by 5 bases, and 9 bases separated the two germline ends. In germline, CDR1 is SEHNR, CDR2 FQNEAQ (reference sequence). The CDR3 spans 13 residues. The CDR3 protein is CASSLPSDETQYF. The CDR3 region has the DNA TGTGCCAGCAGCTTACCCTCCGACGAGACCCAGTACTTC.

The chain is built from TRBV5-1 and TRBJ2-1; 7 nucleotides align to TRBD2. CDR3 size: 15 residues. CDR1 is SGHRS and CDR2 is YFSETQ in the germline V gene. J gave up 1 base and V 0 bases, and 1 base lay outside the gene matches. As DNA, the CDR3 is TGCGCCAGCAGCTTGGGCGGGGGATCCTACAATGAGCAGTTCTTC. It specifies CASSLGGGSYNEQFF.

This clone was found a few times. This chain connects TRBV4-1 to TRBJ2-1; 11 bases fit TRBD1. The V gene end was trimmed by 0 bases and the J gene end by 7 bases; junction bases not matched to a gene: 5. The CDR3 is 16 amino acids. CDR1 is MGHRA and CDR2 is YSYEKL in the germline V gene. This chain's CDR3 is CASSQELGTGGNEQFF. The CDR3 DNA reads as TGCGCCAGCAGCCAAGAGCTCGGGACAGGGGGGAATGAGCAGTTCTTC.

J is TRBJ1-2 and V is TRBV3-1 (or the pseudogene TRBV3-2), with 10 bases fitting TRBD1. Unmatched junction bases numbered 7, after V lost 4 bases and J lost 8 bases. The CDR3 spans 14 residues. Looked up from germline, CDR1 is LGHDT and CDR2 is YNNKEL (reference sequence). The CDR3 nucleotides are TGTGCCAGCAGCCTCGGTGGGACAGGGGCCGGCTACACCTTC. Translation gives CASSLGGTGAGYTF.

This clone appeared a single time. The V gene is TRBV6-5, the J gene TRBJ2-5; 7 bases map to TRBD1. The CDR3 extends over 11 amino acids. Trimming took 10 bases from V and 3 from J; bases not matched to a gene: 2. Germline CDR1 and CDR2: MNHEY and SVGAGI. In nucleotides, the CDR3 is TGTGCCACTCAGGGGGAAGAGACCCAGTACTTC. Protein: CATQGEETQYF.

The chain combines TRBV7-8 with TRBJ2-7; 8 nucleotides agree with TRBD1. From germline, CDR1 is SGHVS and CDR2 FQNEAQ. V lost 1 base, J lost 5 bases, and 13 bases stayed unmatched. This CDR3 is built from 17 residues. The CDR3 sequence: CASSLVPPGQAMDEQYF. The DNA for the CDR3 is TGTGCCAGCAGCTTAGTACCCCCGGGACAGGCGATGGACGAGCAGTACTTC.

This chain joins TRBV7-3 and TRBJ1-2, with D possibly TRBD1 on 5 matching bases. Deletions cut 5 bases from V and 5 bases from J, with 24 bases between. There are 17 residues in the CDR3. Germline CDR1 SGHTA, CDR2 FQGTGA. CDR3 DNA sequence: TGTGCCAGCAGCCCTAGGGGTATCGACTCCTCGGGGTATGGCTACACCTTC. Its protein is CASSPRGIDSSGYGYTF.

The chain recombines TRBV3-1 (or the pseudogene TRBV3-2) with TRBJ2-1; D possibly matches TRBD1 or TRBD2 (5 bases each). The CDR3 contains 15 residues. Germline V gene data show CDR1 as LGHDT and CDR2 as YNNKEL (reference sequence). V shed 2 bases and J shed 3 bases, with 11 bases lying between them. The CDR3 nucleotides are TGTGCCAGCAGCCAATCCCTGGGGGACTACAATGAGCAGTTCTTC. This translates into CASSQSLGDYNEQFF.

This clone was counted at least ten times. V usage is TRBV6-4 and J usage is TRBJ2-1, with D perhaps TRBD2 (7 bases). V lost 2 bases and J 7 bases, leaving 12 bases between the germline ends. Germline V gene lookup returns CDR1 MRHNA and CDR2 SNTAGT. The CDR3 sequence is 14 residues long. As DNA, the CDR3 is TGTGCCAGCAGTGACGGGGGGGCAGGAAATGAGCAGTTCTTC. Protein product: CASSDGGAGNEQFF.

This clone was picked up one time. The V and J genes are TRBV9 and TRBJ2-3; TRBD2 matches 10 bases. The CDR3 sequence is 14 residues long. J was trimmed by 4 bases and V by 4 bases; bases with no gene match: 3. From germline, CDR1 is SGDLS and CDR2 YYNGEE. The CDR3: CASSPSGGPDTQYF. The CDR3 nucleotides read TGTGCCAGCAGCCCTAGCGGGGGCCCAGATACGCAGTATTTT.

The chain employs TRBV10-1 and TRBJ2-7, with 12 bases that match TRBD2. The CDR3 runs 16 residues. CDR1 and CDR2 from the germline V gene are WNHNN and SYGVQD (reference sequence). V lost 3 bases to trimming and J lost 2 bases; unmatched junction nucleotides: 5. CDR3 sequence: CASSDRTSGETYEQYF. CDR3 DNA sequence: TGCGCCAGCAGTGACCGGACTAGCGGGGAGACCTACGAGCAGTACTTC.

The chain joins TRBV7-2 to TRBJ1-5; D ambiguous. The germline gives CDR1 SGHTA, CDR2 FQGNSA. This CDR3 has 17 amino acids. V lost 0 bases and J 1 base, leaving 13 bases between the germline ends. CDR3 region: CASSLAAATDSNQPQHF. CDR3 DNA: TGTGCCAGCAGCTTAGCCGCGGCAACAGACAGCAATCAGCCCCAGCATTTT.

The genes are TRBV28 and TRBJ1-2; 8 nucleotides agree with TRBD1. With 4 bases clipped from V and 3 bases from J, the junction kept 7 bases outside the gene matches. The CDR3 is 15 amino acids. Germline CDR1 is MDHEN and CDR2 is SYDVKM. The chain's CDR3 is CASSSGQGPDYGYTF. The DNA of the CDR3 is TGTGCCAGCAGTTCCGGACAGGGCCCTGACTATGGCTACACCTTC.